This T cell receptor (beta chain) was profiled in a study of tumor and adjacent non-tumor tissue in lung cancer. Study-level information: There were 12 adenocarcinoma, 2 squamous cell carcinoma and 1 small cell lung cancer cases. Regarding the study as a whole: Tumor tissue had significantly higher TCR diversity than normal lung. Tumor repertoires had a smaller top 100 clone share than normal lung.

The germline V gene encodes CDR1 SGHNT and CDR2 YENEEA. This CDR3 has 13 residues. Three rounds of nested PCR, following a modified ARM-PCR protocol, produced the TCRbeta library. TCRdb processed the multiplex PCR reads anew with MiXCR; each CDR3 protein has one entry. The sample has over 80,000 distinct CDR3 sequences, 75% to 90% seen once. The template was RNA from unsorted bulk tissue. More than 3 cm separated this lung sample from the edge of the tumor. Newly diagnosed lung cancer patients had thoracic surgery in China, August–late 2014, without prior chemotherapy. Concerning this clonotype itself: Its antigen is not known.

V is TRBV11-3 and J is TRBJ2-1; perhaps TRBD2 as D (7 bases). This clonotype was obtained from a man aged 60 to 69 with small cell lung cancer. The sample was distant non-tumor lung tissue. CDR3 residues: CNSSFGLGGEQFF. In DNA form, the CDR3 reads TGTAACAGCAGCTTTGGACTAGGGGGTGAGCAGTTCTTC.